A selection of T cell receptor beta chains follows, all from one sample in a study of sequential checkpoint blockade in melanoma. Measured with immunoSEQ multiplex PCR; TCRdb has only the in-frame clones, and not every one. This table has fewer than 15,000 clones, roughly four fifths appearing once. The starting material was CD8+ T cells sorted from blood (inferred from file names), obtained from a patient given nivolumab and ipilimumab in sequence. The receptors were sampled from a human donor with melanoma. Each CDR3 is given with its conserved first and last residue. Fields, in order: J gene, V gene, D gene, clone size, CDR3 DNA, CDR3 protein. D genes are given only for firm matches. Expanded clones get a size class; other rows say once, few or many, or leave the size out.

j_call: TRBJ2-7; v_call: TRBV4-1; d_call: NA; clone_size: NA; cdr3_nt: TGCGCCAGCAGCCAAGATCGGGGGGCCTCGGGCGAGCAGTACTTC; cdr3_aa: CASSQDRGASGEQYF
j_call: TRBJ2-7; v_call: TRBV27; d_call: NA; clone_size: NA; cdr3_nt: TGTGCCAGCAGTTTAGTAGCCACCTACGAGCAGTACTTC; cdr3_aa: CASSLVATYEQYF
j_call: TRBJ2-7; v_call: TRBV5-1; d_call: TRBD1; clone_size: NA; cdr3_nt: TGCGCCAGCAGCCATCGACAGGGCTCCCACGAGCAGTACTTC; cdr3_aa: CASSHRQGSHEQYF
j_call: TRBJ1-2; v_call: TRBV27; d_call: NA; clone_size: NA; cdr3_nt: TGTGCCTGTAGGGACAACTTAAACCAAGGCTACACCTTC; cdr3_aa: CACRDNLNQGYTF
j_call: TRBJ2-1; v_call: TRBV28; d_call: NA; clone_size: once; cdr3_nt: TGTGCCAGCAGCCGGTTTTGGGGTAGCGTGGAGGGCAATGAGCAGTTCTTC; cdr3_aa: CASSRFWGSVEGNEQFF
j_call: TRBJ2-1; v_call: TRBV7-3; d_call: TRBD2; clone_size: NA; cdr3_nt: TGTGCCAGCAGCGCACTAGCGGGAGCTCGCAATGAGCAGTTCTTC; cdr3_aa: CASSALAGARNEQFF
j_call: TRBJ2-1; v_call: TRBV13; d_call: NA; clone_size: NA; cdr3_nt: TGTGCCAGCAGCTTAGGTAATCGGGAGCAGTTCTTC; cdr3_aa: CASSLGNREQFF
j_call: TRBJ2-7; v_call: TRBV6-5; d_call: NA; clone_size: once; cdr3_nt: TGTGCCAGCACTCCTGGGGGGTTAGCGGAATACGAGCAGTACTTC; cdr3_aa: CASTPGGLAEYEQYF
j_call: TRBJ1-5; v_call: TRBV19; d_call: TRBD1; clone_size: NA; cdr3_nt: TGTGCCAGTACCAAGGGGACAGAGATCAATCAGCCCCAGCATTTT; cdr3_aa: CASTKGTEINQPQHF
j_call: TRBJ2-5; v_call: TRBV5-1; d_call: TRBD1; clone_size: NA; cdr3_nt: TGCGCCAGCAGCGCCCGGGACAGAGAACAAGAGACCCAGTACTTC; cdr3_aa: CASSARDREQETQYF
j_call: TRBJ1-2; v_call: TRBV4-3; d_call: NA; clone_size: few; cdr3_nt: TGCGCCAGCAGCCAAGTAGGGTATGCGGGGATATACTATGGCTACACCTTC; cdr3_aa: CASSQVGYAGIYYGYTF